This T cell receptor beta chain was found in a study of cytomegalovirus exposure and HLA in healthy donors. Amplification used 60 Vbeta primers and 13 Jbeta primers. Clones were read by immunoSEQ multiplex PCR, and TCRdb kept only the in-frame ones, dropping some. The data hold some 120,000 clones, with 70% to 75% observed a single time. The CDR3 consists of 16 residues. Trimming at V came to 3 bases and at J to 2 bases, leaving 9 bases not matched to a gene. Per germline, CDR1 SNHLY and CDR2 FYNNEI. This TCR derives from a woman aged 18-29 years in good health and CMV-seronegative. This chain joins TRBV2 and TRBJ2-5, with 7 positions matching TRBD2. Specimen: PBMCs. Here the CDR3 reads CASSDTGTTPQETQYF. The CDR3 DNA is TGTGCCAGCAGTGACACCGGGACTACACCACAAGAGACCCAGTACTTC.